Below are 6 T cell receptor beta chains sequenced from a single sample in a study of blood T cells in healthy people across ages. The use of a sample-barcoded 5' primer and a J-beta primer mix characterized a second PCR of about 7 to 12 cycles. TCRdb redid the calling of the 5' RACE reads with MiXCR, one entry per CDR3 protein. The table includes about 1,500,000 distinct CDR3 sequences, under 30% detected once. Sequencing input: blood. The receptors here all came from a woman aged 30 to 39 in good health.

This clonotype was seen repeatedly, ten times or more. V usage is TRBV15 and J usage is TRBJ2-7, with 9 bases matching TRBD2. CDR3 length: 15 residues. V trimming: 0 bases; J trimming: 6 bases; junction bases outside the gene matches: 6. Germline CDR1 LNHNV, CDR2 YYDKDF (reference sequence). CDR3 coding DNA: TGTGCCACCAGCAGAGATCCGAGCGGGAGGAGCGAGCAGTACTTC. Translated, it gives CATSRDPSGRSEQYF.

The genes are TRBV6-1 and TRBJ2-7, with 13 positions matching TRBD2. Germline V lookup: CDR1 MNHNS, CDR2 SASEGT. This CDR3 is 19 amino acids long. V was clipped by 7 bases and J by 5 bases; unmatched bases: 20. This CDR3 is CASTRGIATSGRSGNEQYF. In DNA, the CDR3 is TGTGCCAGCACCCGGGGTATAGCGACTAGCGGGAGGAGCGGCAACGAGCAGTACTTC.

This clonotype was picked up one time. The chain has TRBV20-1 and TRBJ2-4; D is perhaps TRBD1 (5 bases). The J call may be wrong; the DNA end is better matched by TRBJ2-7. Germline V gene sequence: CDR1 DFQATT, CDR2 SNEGSKA (reference sequence). The CDR3 length is 13 residues. CDR3 DNA sequence: TGCGGATTGGGGCAGGGCTCTCCCTACGAGCAGTACTTC. Translation: CGLGQGSPYEQYF.

CDR3 bases: TGTGCCAGCAGCTTGGCGACTTCTAAACCCTACGAGCAGTACTTC. Translated, it gives CASSLATSKPYEQYF. The chain couples TRBV7-2 to TRBJ2-7; D unresolved. V lost 3 bases to trimming and J lost 2 bases, with 14 bases between them. There are 15 residues in the CDR3. Per germline, CDR1 SGHTA and CDR2 FQGNSA.

The table lists this clonotype with a few counts. CDR3 sequence: CASSLWGLDRGRREKLFF. Here the CDR3 DNA reads TGTGCCAGCAGTTTATGGGGACTCGACAGGGGGCGTCGGGAAAAACTGTTTTTT. The V gene is TRBV12-3 or TRBV12-4, the J gene TRBJ1-4; 10 bases match TRBD1. Trimming removed 2 bases from V and 8 bases from J; junction bases left unmatched: 14. The CDR3 spans 18 residues.

Only a few counts were recorded for this clonotype. CDR3 protein: CSARDREAFF. The CDR3 DNA follows: TGCAGTGCTAGAGATCGAGAAGCTTTCTTT. V gene TRBV20-1 combines with J gene TRBJ1-1, with unresolved D. Trimming removed 0 bases from V and 8 bases from J, with 4 bases in between. This CDR3 spans 10 amino acids. Per the germline V gene, CDR1 is DFQATT and CDR2 is SNEGSKA (reference sequence).